This T cell receptor (beta chain) was identified in a study of regulatory T cells in long-lasting Graves disease. Building of the TCR beta libraries involved iRepertoire HTBI primers and Arm-PCR of CDR3 regions. Each CDR3 protein is one row after TCRdb ran MiXCR on the multiplex PCR reads. Counted here are fewer than 550,000 distinct CDR3 sequences, around 15% occurring once; the ten biggest clones make up about 23%. The junction had 10 bases not matched to a gene; V was cut back by 4 bases and J by 7 bases. CDR3 size: 16 residues. Germline V gene sequence: CDR1 SGHRS, CDR2 YFSETQ. The time point here: newly diagnosed GD, antithyroid drugs for less than 3 months. Following extraction of RNA from PBMCs, that RNA was used to make the TCR library. These data were also filed under a second study, of T cells in Graves' hyperthyroidism and ophthalmopathy.

The J gene is TRBJ2-2, the V gene TRBV5-1, with 10 positions matching TRBD2. Source: peripheral blood mononuclear cells (PBMCs), taken at new diagnosis, from a patient treated with antithyroid drugs. This receptor was obtained from a woman under 30 with Graves disease. CDR3 DNA sequence: TGCGCCAGCAGCACAACTAGCGGGAAAATGGGCGGGGAGCTGTTTTTT. The encoded protein is CASSTTSGKMGGELFF.